One sample yielded the 26 T cell receptor beta chains listed below, sequenced in a study of blood T cell repertoires in COVID-19. TCRdb's table, derived via immunoSEQ multiplex PCR, lists solely in-frame clones and lacks some. The top ten clones hold 2% to 2.5% of a sample with under 120,000 clones, roughly 85% of them seen once. Sequenced input: peripheral blood. The receptors come from a human donor in a cohort sampled during active COVID-19.

In DNA, the CDR3 is TGTGCCAGCAGTTTCCGGACAGGAGATTACGAGCAGTACTTC. Protein sequence: CASSFRTGDYEQYF. This chain links TRBV7-2 with TRBJ2-7; TRBD1 matches at 7 bases. The V and J ends lost 6 bases and 4 bases, in that order; junction bases with no gene match: 9. The CDR3 is 14 residues long. The germline V gene has CDR1 SGHTA and CDR2 FQGNSA.

V gene TRBV19 combines with J gene TRBJ1-2, with a possible D match to TRBD1 (6 bases). The CDR3 is 13 residues long. Germline CDR1 and CDR2: LNHDA and SQIVND (reference sequence). CDR3: CASGGGQRNGYTF. CDR3 coding DNA: TGTGCTTCCGGCGGGGGGCAAAGAAATGGCTACACCTTC.

This clone was counted once. The chain links TRBV5-1 to TRBJ2-2, with D possibly being TRBD2 (5 bases). Trimming shortened V by 2 bases and J by 8 bases, and 13 bases separated the two germline ends. Germline assignment: CDR1 SGHRS and CDR2 YFSETQ. There are 14 residues in the CDR3. CDR3 in DNA: TGCGCCAGCAGCTTAACAACGGGCGGGGGGGAGCTGTTTTTT. The encoded protein is CASSLTTGGGELFF.

V and J are TRBV30 and TRBJ1-6; D is possibly TRBD1 (6 bases). The germline CDR1 and CDR2 sequences are GTSNPN and SVGIG (reference sequence). The ends were cut back, 0 bases at V and 6 bases at J, with 12 bases in the middle. The CDR3 spans 15 residues. This CDR3 reads CAWSVAGTRNSPLHF. CDR3 sequence (DNA): TGTGCCTGGAGTGTTGCCGGGACACGTAATTCACCCCTCCACTTT.

The rearrangement uses TRBV5-8 and TRBJ2-1; no reliable D call. V gave up 0 bases and J gave up 2 bases, with 3 bases separating them. Germline lookup yields CDR1 SGHTS and CDR2 YDEGEE. This CDR3 spans 13 amino acids. In DNA, the CDR3 is TGTGCCAGCAGCTTGGCCACCTACAATGAGCAGTTCTTC. It translates to CASSLATYNEQFF.

This chain links TRBV2 with TRBJ1-2; no clear D. The CDR3 loop spans 14 amino acids. V lost 1 base to trimming and J lost 4 bases, with 10 bases between them. The germline V gene has CDR1 SNHLY and CDR2 FYNNEI. The CDR3 DNA reads as TGTGCCAGCAGTGAAGGCGGGGTATTCTATGGCTACACCTTC. Protein: CASSEGGVFYGYTF.

CDR3 nucleotides: TGTGCCAGCAGTTACTCGTCGGGGATCACTGAAGCTTTCTTT. This translates into CASSYSSGITEAFF. The chain carries TRBV6-5 and TRBJ1-1; D is unclear. Germline values: CDR1 MNHEY, CDR2 SVGAGI. The V and J ends lost 0 bases and 4 bases respectively, with 9 bases between them. The CDR3 extends over 14 amino acids.

This sequence joins TRBV2 and TRBJ1-6; D not resolved. The V and J ends lost 6 bases and 4 bases respectively, with 4 bases between them. The CDR3 length is 12 residues. The germline V gene encodes CDR1 SNHLY and CDR2 FYNNEI. CDR3 sequence (DNA): TGTGCCAGCAGACAGTATAATTCACCCCTCCACTTT. Its protein is CASRQYNSPLHF. The complete variable domain, with remaining parts taken from reference TRBV2 and TRBJ1-6, reads EPEVTQTPSHQVTQMGQEVILRCVPISNHLYFYWYRQILGQKVEFLVSFYNNEISEKSEIFDDQFSVERPDGSNFTLKIRSTKLEDSAMYFCASRQYNSPLHFGNGTRLTVT.

The chain employs TRBV7-9 and TRBJ2-5, with a weak D call TRBD1 (7 bases). Trimming cost V 5 bases and J 2 bases, with 15 bases left between them. The CDR3 loop spans 15 amino acids. Germline V gene lookup returns CDR1 SEHNR and CDR2 FQNEAQ (reference sequence). CDR3 amino acids: CASSRAPGGQETQYF. Written as DNA, the CDR3 is TGTGCCAGCAGCCGAGCCCCAGGGGGGCAAGAGACCCAGTACTTC.

The genes are TRBV7-9 and TRBJ2-3, with 7 bases aligning to TRBD2. The CDR3 has 15 residues. Germline CDR1 SEHNR, CDR2 FQNEAQ (reference sequence). The V and J ends lost 2 bases and 0 bases, in that order; junction bases with no gene match: 2. CDR3 loop: CASSLKGLSTDTQYF. The CDR3 bases are TGTGCCAGCAGCTTAAAGGGACTAAGCACAGATACGCAGTATTTT.

This clone was observed a handful of times. The V gene is TRBV27, the J gene TRBJ1-4; 7 positions agree with TRBD1. CDR1 and CDR2 (germline): MNHEY, SMNVEV (reference sequence). Trimming took 6 bases from V and 0 from J; bases not matched to a gene: 10. The CDR3 is 17 amino acids. The CDR3 loop is CASRPQGPPTTNEKLFF. The CDR3 DNA is TGTGCCAGCAGACCACAGGGGCCCCCAACAACTAATGAAAAACTGTTTTTT.

This clone was observed once. The gene calls are TRBV6-6 and TRBJ2-7; TRBD2 aligns across 11 bases. J was trimmed by 0 bases and V by 5 bases; bases with no gene match: 18. The CDR3 runs to 20 residues. CDR1 is MNHNY and CDR2 is SVGAGI in the germline V gene (reference sequence). This CDR3 reads CASSRTGWLAGGPSSYEQYF. In DNA form, the CDR3 reads TGTGCCAGCAGTCGGACGGGGTGGCTAGCGGGGGGCCCCAGCTCCTACGAGCAGTACTTC.

V usage is TRBV12-3 or TRBV12-4 and J usage is TRBJ2-2; D gene uncertain. This CDR3 spans 13 amino acids. Deletions cut 6 bases from V and 4 bases from J, with 9 bases between. CDR3 amino acids: CASRNSGTGELFF. In DNA, the CDR3 is TGTGCCAGCAGAAACTCGGGCACCGGGGAGCTGTTTTTT.

This rearrangement joins TRBV7-2 to TRBJ1-5, with TRBD1 identical over 9 bases. The germline CDR1 and CDR2 sequences are SGHTA and FQGNSA. The V and J ends lost 1 base and 7 bases, in that order; junction bases with no gene match: 5. The CDR3 consists of 15 residues. The CDR3 nucleotides read TGTGCCAGCAGCTTAGGCGACAGGGGGAGACAGCCCCAGCATTTT. Protein product: CASSLGDRGRQPQHF. Drawing the rest from reference TRBV7-2 and TRBJ1-5, the complete variable domain is GAGVSQSPSNKVTEKGKDVELRCDPISGHTALYWYRQSLGQGLEFLIYFQGNSAPDKSGLPSDRFSAERTGGSVSTLTIQRTQQEDSAVYLCASSLGDRGRQPQHFGDGTRLSIL.

CDR3 sequence (DNA): TGTGCCAGCAGCTTAAACAGCCCAGGAGGTGGCTACACCTTC. Protein sequence: CASSLNSPGGGYTF. V gene TRBV7-9 combines with J gene TRBJ1-2; D is unclear. Germline values: CDR1 SEHNR, CDR2 FQNEAQ (reference sequence). Between the trimmed V and J ends, which lost 2 bases and 7 bases, there was a span of 14 bases. The CDR3 is 14 residues long.

V usage is TRBV9 and J usage is TRBJ2-7; D is possibly TRBD2 (5 bases). The CDR3 runs 15 residues. Trimming removed 0 bases from V and 2 bases from J, with 12 bases in between. Germline V gene data show CDR1 as SGDLS and CDR2 as YYNGEE. The CDR3 DNA reads TGTGCCAGCAGCGTAGGGGCTGGGAGTGCCTACGAGCAGTACTTC. Translation gives CASSVGAGSAYEQYF.

The gene calls are TRBV2 and TRBJ1-5; no clear D gene. This CDR3 is built from 14 residues. The V gene's germline CDR1 is SNHLY and CDR2 FYNNEI. The ends were cut back, 6 bases at V and 0 bases at J, with 9 bases in the middle. This CDR3 is CASRNSNSNQPQHF. As DNA, the CDR3 is TGTGCCAGCAGAAACAGTAATAGCAATCAGCCCCAGCATTTT.

The rearrangement uses TRBV5-1 and TRBJ2-1, with D possibly matching TRBD2 (5 bases). The germline V gene encodes CDR1 SGHRS and CDR2 YFSETQ. The CDR3 length is 14 residues. Between the trimmed V and J ends, which lost 6 bases and 0 bases, there was a span of 10 bases. In nucleotides, the CDR3 is TGCGCCAGCACGGATGGGAGCTCCTACAATGAGCAGTTCTTC. Its translation is CASTDGSSYNEQFF.

V usage is TRBV28 and J usage is TRBJ2-7, with 7 bases matching TRBD1. This CDR3 is 13 amino acids long. Unmatched junction bases numbered 9, after V lost 8 bases and J lost 5 bases. Germline V lookup: CDR1 MDHEN, CDR2 SYDVKM. The CDR3 region has the DNA TGTGCCAGCGAGAGGACAGGCGCCCACGAGCAGTACTTC. The encoded protein is CASERTGAHEQYF.

V gene TRBV30 combines with J gene TRBJ2-7, with TRBD1 identical over 7 bases. CDR1 is GTSNPN and CDR2 is SVGIG in the germline V gene (reference sequence). CDR3 length: 14 amino acids. The J segment lost 3 bases and the V segment lost 4 bases, leaving 9 bases of the junction unmatched. This CDR3 reads CAWTSAGTVYEQYF. CDR3 coding DNA: TGTGCCTGGACCTCCGCCGGGACAGTCTACGAGCAGTACTTC.

The gene calls are TRBV5-1 and TRBJ2-3, with 7 bases matching TRBD2. This CDR3 is built from 18 residues. The germline gives CDR1 SGHRS, CDR2 YFSETQ. J gave up 4 bases and V 0 bases, and 14 bases lay outside the gene matches. CDR3 coding DNA: TGCGCCAGCAGCTTGGGCAAAACCCCCGGGAGGCTATCAGATACGCAGTATTTT. It codes for CASSLGKTPGRLSDTQYF.

CDR3 sequence (DNA): TGTGCCAGCAGCGTAGCTTCCCTAGCGCTCCCCTACGAGCAGTACTTC. Its protein is CASSVASLALPYEQYF. The chain couples TRBV9 to TRBJ2-7, with D maybe TRBD2 (6 bases). CDR1 is SGDLS, CDR2 YYNGEE, per germline. This CDR3 is built from 16 residues. V was trimmed by 0 bases and J by 2 bases, leaving 15 bases between them. The full variable domain, completed using reference TRBV9 and TRBJ2-7, is DSGVTQTPKHLITATGQRVTLRCSPRSGDLSVYWYQQSLDQGLQFLIQYYNGEERAKGNILERFSAQQFPDLHSELNLSSLELGDSALYFCASSVASLALPYEQYFGPGTRLTVT.

The chain links TRBV5-4 to TRBJ2-3; 7 bases match TRBD2. Germline V CDR1 and CDR2: SGHNT, YYREEE (reference sequence). V dropped 3 bases and J dropped 4; count of bases not matched to a gene: 5. The CDR3 is 14 residues long. The CDR3 loop is CASSSTTSSDTQYF. For the CDR3, the DNA is TGTGCCAGCAGCTCCACGACTAGCTCAGATACGCAGTATTTT. Looking up the rest from reference TRBV5-4 and TRBJ2-3 gives the full variable domain: ETGVTQSPTHLIKTRGQQVTLRCSSQSGHNTVSWYQQALGQGPQFIFQYYREEENGRGNFPPRFSGLQFPNYSSELNVNALELDDSALYLCASSSTTSSDTQYFGPGTRLTVL.

This chain links TRBV2 with TRBJ1-6; D uncertain. This CDR3 has 14 residues. Deletions cut 4 bases from V and 7 bases from J, with 11 bases between. Per germline, CDR1 SNHLY and CDR2 FYNNEI. CDR3 loop: CASSGPGYNSPLHF. Here the CDR3 DNA reads TGTGCCAGCAGTGGACCGGGTTACAATTCACCCCTCCACTTT.

The CDR3 DNA reads TGTGCCAGCAGCTTAGACTACCCCTACGAGCAGTACTTC. Amino acid sequence: CASSLDYPYEQYF. The rearrangement links TRBV7-2 to TRBJ2-7; D is unclear. The CDR3 runs 13 residues. V shed 1 base and J shed 2 bases, with 6 bases lying between them. The germline V gene encodes CDR1 SGHTA and CDR2 FQGNSA.

This chain joins TRBV3-1 (or the pseudogene TRBV3-2) and TRBJ2-7; possible D gene TRBD1, 5 bases. The CDR3 spans 13 residues. V was trimmed by 1 base and J by 5 bases, leaving 9 bases between them. Germline V gene lookup returns CDR1 LGHDT and CDR2 YNNKEL (reference sequence). DNA for the CDR3: TGTGCCAGCAGCCAAGCAGGGATCCACGAGCAGTACTTC. Translated: CASSQAGIHEQYF.